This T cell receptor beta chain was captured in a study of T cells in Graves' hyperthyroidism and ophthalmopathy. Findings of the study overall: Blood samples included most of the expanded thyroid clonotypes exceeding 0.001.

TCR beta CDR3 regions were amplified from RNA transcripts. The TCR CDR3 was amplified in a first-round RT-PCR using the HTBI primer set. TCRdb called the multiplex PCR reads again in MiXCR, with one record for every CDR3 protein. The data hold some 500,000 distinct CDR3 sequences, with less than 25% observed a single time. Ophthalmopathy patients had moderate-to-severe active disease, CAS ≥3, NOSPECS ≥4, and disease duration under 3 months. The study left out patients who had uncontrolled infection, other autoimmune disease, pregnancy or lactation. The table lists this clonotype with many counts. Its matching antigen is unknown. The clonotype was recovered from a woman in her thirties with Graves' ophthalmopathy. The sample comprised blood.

CDR3 in DNA: TGTGCCAGCAGCTCGGGACAGGGACGCGAGCAGTACTTC. Amino acids: CASSSGQGREQYF. The chain carries TRBV7-3 and TRBJ2-7; 9 positions agree with TRBD1. J gave up 6 bases and V 4 bases, and 4 bases lay outside the gene matches. Germline values: CDR1 SGHTA, CDR2 FQGTGA. This CDR3 spans 13 amino acids.